This TCR beta chain stems from a study of blood T cell repertoires in COVID-19. Study as a whole: Samples taken during acute and convalescent COVID-19 were collected in the United States, Italy and Spain. The analysed material was cDNA or gDNA that came from T cells, B-cell-depleted T cells, or PBMCs.

Produced via immunoSEQ multiplex PCR; TCRdb's table is partial and in-frame only. The profile covers roughly 12,000 clones, with over 75% appearing a single time and approximately 40% taken by the ten largest. The table lists this clone with a count of one. The sequence derives from a man older than 75 with acute or convalescent COVID-19. Sequencing was performed on peripheral blood.

The CDR3 region is CANTPPGDLQETQYF. In DNA, the CDR3 is TGTGCCAACACACCCCCCGGGGATCTTCAAGAGACCCAGTACTTC. The chain has TRBV2 and TRBJ2-5, with a possible D match to TRBD2 (5 bases). CDR3 size: 15 residues. The germline CDR1 and CDR2 sequences are SNHLY and FYNNEI. Trimming shortened V by 10 bases and J by 2 bases, and 20 bases separated the two germline ends.